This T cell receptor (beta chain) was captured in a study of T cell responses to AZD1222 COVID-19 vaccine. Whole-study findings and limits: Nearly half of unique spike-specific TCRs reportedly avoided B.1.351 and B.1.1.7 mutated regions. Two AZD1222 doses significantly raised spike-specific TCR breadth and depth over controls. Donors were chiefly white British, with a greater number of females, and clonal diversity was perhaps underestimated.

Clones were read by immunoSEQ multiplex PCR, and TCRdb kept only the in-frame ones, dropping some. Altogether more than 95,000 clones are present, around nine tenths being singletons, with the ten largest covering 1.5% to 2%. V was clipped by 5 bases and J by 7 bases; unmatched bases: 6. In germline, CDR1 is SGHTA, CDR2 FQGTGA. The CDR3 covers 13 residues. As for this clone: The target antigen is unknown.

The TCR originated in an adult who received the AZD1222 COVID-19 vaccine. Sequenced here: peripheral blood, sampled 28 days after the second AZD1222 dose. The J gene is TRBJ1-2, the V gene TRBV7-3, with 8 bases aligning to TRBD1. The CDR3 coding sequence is TGTGCCAGCAGCCCAACGGACAGGGCTGGCTACACCTTC. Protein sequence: CASSPTDRAGYTF.